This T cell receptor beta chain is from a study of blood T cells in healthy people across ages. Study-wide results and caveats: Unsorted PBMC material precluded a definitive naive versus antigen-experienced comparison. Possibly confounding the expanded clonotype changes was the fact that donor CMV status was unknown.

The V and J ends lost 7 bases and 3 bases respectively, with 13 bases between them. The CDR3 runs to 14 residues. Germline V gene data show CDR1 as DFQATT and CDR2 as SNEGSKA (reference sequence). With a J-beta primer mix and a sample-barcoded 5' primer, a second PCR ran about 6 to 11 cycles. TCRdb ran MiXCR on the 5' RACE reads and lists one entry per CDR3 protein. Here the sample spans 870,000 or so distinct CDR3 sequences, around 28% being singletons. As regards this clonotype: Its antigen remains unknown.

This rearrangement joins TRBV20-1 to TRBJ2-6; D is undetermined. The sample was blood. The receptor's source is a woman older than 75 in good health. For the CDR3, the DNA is TGCAGTGTACCGACGGGTGGTGGGGCCAACGTCCTGACTTTC. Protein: CSVPTGGGANVLTF.